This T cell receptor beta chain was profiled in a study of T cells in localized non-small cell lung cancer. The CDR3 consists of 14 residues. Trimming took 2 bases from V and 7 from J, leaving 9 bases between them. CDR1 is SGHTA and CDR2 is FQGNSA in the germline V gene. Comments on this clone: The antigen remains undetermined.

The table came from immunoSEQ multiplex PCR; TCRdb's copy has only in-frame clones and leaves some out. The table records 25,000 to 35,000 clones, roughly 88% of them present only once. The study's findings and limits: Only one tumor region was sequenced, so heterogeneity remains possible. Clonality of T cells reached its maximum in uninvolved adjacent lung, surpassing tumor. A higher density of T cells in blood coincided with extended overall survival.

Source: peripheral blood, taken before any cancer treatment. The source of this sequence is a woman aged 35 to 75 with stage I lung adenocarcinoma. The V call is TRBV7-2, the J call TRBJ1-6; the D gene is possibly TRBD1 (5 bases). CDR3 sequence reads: CASSLNPGNSPLHF. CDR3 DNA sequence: TGTGCCAGCAGCTTAAACCCAGGGAATTCACCCCTCCACTTT. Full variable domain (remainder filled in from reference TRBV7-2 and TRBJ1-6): GAGVSQSPSNKVTEKGKDVELRCDPISGHTALYWYRQSLGQGLEFLIYFQGNSAPDKSGLPSDRFSAERTGGSVSTLTIQRTQQEDSAVYLCASSLNPGNSPLHFGNGTRLTVT.